Shown below are 2 T cell receptor beta chains from a single sample sequenced in a study of T-cell memory formation after mild COVID-19 (dated by TCRdb to 2020 to 2022). Preparation of the library involved 5' RACE. TCRdb records Illumina NovaSeq 6000 as the sequencer. Using fastp at Q25 and MiXCR, TCRdb reprocessed the public reads and kept productive beta chains. Rows with one shared CDR3 protein collapse into an entry with the most common genes and DNA. In all, the sample holds roughly 600,000 distinct CDR3 sequences, and roughly 17% of those were seen once. In total, the top ten clones hold 9.5% to 15% of the sample. The specimen was PBMCs or a T cell subset sorted from them (not recorded which). These receptor sequences come from an adult woman who had mild COVID-19 (a few samples of this study predate the infection). The sample titles of this study are shuffled in the database, so cell type and time point are left out; the donor was told from shared clones.

The chain recombines TRBV29-1 with TRBJ2-1; 7 nucleotides agree with TRBD2. With V trimmed by 4 bases and J by 0 bases, 9 bases remained unmatched. Germline lookup yields CDR1 SQVTM and CDR2 ANQGSEA. CDR3 length: 16 residues. CDR3 sequence reads: CSVAFGGGFSYNEQFF. CDR3 coding DNA: TGCAGCGTTGCTTTCGGGGGAGGGTTCTCCTACAATGAGCAGTTCTTC.

The rearrangement links TRBV9 to TRBJ2-3; maybe TRBD2 (7 bases). Germline V lookup: CDR1 SGDLS, CDR2 YYNGEE. The CDR3 consists of 15 residues. V shed 5 bases and J shed 3 bases, with 16 bases lying between them. DNA of the CDR3: TGTGCCAGCAGTCAGGCGGGGGCCCGTACAGATACGCAGTATTTT. Its protein product is CASSQAGARTDTQYF.